A single sample is the source of the 5 T cell receptor beta chains below, sequenced in a study of spatial heterogeneity in lung cancer. The time point is: sample taken at primary tumor resection. No cognate antigen is known for these TCRs. Study-wide findings and caveats: Counts of expanded alpha and beta TCRs within tumors tracked the tumor nonsynonymous mutation count.

TCRdb used MiXCR to reprocess the 5' RACE reads, holding one entry per CDR3 protein. The data hold approximately 18,000 distinct CDR3 sequences, with 9.5% to 10% observed a single time. This material consisted of lung tumor tissue, taken at surgery. The source of these receptors is a female donor with early-stage non-small cell lung cancer.

This clonotype is termed medium-sized. This beta chain represents an off-target read in a library built for alpha chains; its size is of limited meaning. The genes are TRBV12-3 or TRBV12-4 and TRBJ1-1; D uncertain. The CDR3 extends over 13 amino acids. V was trimmed by 6 bases and J by 5 bases, leaving 13 bases between them. CDR3 DNA: TGTGCCAGCAGCCTACTCTCGAGGACTGAAGCTTTCTTT. It codes for CASSLLSRTEAFF.

This clonotype was counted at least ten times. Little can be read into the size of this beta chain, an off-target read in a library designed for alpha chains. The chain recombines TRBV3-1 with TRBJ1-6, with D possibly matching TRBD1 (6 bases). CDR1 LGHDT and CDR2 YNNKEL come from the germline V gene (reference sequence). The ends were cut back, 2 bases at V and 7 bases at J, with 12 bases in the middle. The CDR3 length is 15 residues. The CDR3 nucleotides read TGTGCCAGCAGCCAAAAGGCAGGGGAAAATTCACCCCTCCACTTT. Protein: CASSQKAGENSPLHF.

This clonotype was observed once. A library made for alpha chains picked up this beta chain off target, so its size means little. V is TRBV11-2 and J is TRBJ1-4; no reliable D call. Germline V lookup: CDR1 SGHAT, CDR2 FQNNGV. The CDR3 runs to 15 residues. Trimming stripped 2 bases from V and 4 bases from J, with 11 bases between. CDR3 amino acids: CASSLISGLNEKLFF. CDR3 nucleotides: TGTGCCAGCAGCTTAATTTCCGGGCTTAATGAAAAACTGTTTTTT. Together with reference TRBV11-2 and TRBJ1-4, the CDR3 gives the full variable domain: EAGVAQSPRYKIIEKRQSVAFWCNPISGHATLYWYQQILGQGPKLLIQFQNNGVVDDSQLPKDRFSAERLKGVDSTLKIQPAKLEDSAVYLCASSLISGLNEKLFFGSGTQLSVL.

This clonotype came up many times. A library prepared for alpha chains yielded this beta chain as an off-target read; its size is of little meaning. The V gene is TRBV11-2, the J gene TRBJ2-1; D call uncertain. Germline values: CDR1 SGHAT, CDR2 FQNNGV. The V and J ends lost 6 bases and 6 bases respectively, with 9 bases between them. The CDR3 contains 12 residues. CDR3 nucleotide sequence: TGTGCCAGCAGATCACCCGTCAATGAGCAGTTCTTC. This encodes CASRSPVNEQFF.

About this clonotype: Being off target in a library aimed at alpha chains, this beta chain has a size of little meaning. V and J are TRBV30 and TRBJ1-2, with D possibly TRBD1 on 6 matching bases. Germline loops: CDR1 GTSNPN, CDR2 SVGIG (reference sequence). The V gene lost 3 bases and the J gene lost 8 bases, with 10 bases spanning the gap. The CDR3 has 11 amino acids. The CDR3 loop reads CAWSHRVGYTF. Written as DNA, the CDR3 is TGTGCCTGGAGCCACAGGGTCGGCTACACCTTC.